The 22 T cell receptor beta chains reported below all come from one sample, sequenced in a study of shared clonotypes between healthy human individuals. Method: immunoSEQ multiplex PCR; TCRdb's copy keeps in-frame clones and lacks some. The sample shows 550,000 to 600,000 clones, about 98% of them seen only once. Terminally differentiated effector memory CD45RA+ cells were excluded from the naive CD8 cells, which were CD45RO-negative and positively selected for CCR7. Sequenced sample: naive CD8+ T cells sorted from blood. These receptors were collected from a man aged 30 to 45 in good health.

J is TRBJ2-1 and V is TRBV4-1; the match to TRBD2 covers 9 bases. CDR3 length: 16 amino acids. Germline V gives CDR1 MGHRA, CDR2 YSYEKL. Trimming removed 1 base from V and 2 bases from J; junction bases left unmatched: 3. CDR3 sequence: CASSQGLAATYNEQFF. The CDR3 DNA follows: TGCGCCAGCAGCCAAGGACTAGCGGCGACCTACAATGAGCAGTTCTTC.

The J gene is TRBJ2-7, the V gene TRBV11-1; 8 bases map to TRBD1. Per the germline V gene, CDR1 is SGHAT and CDR2 is FQDESV (reference sequence). Trimming cost V 5 bases and J 3 bases; bases outside gene matches: 6. The CDR3 has 14 amino acids. The CDR3 region is CASSRQGQVYEQYF. In DNA form, the CDR3 reads TGTGCCAGCAGCAGACAGGGACAGGTCTACGAGCAGTACTTC.

The genes are TRBV2 and TRBJ2-7; 8 nucleotides align to TRBD1. Germline CDR1 is SNHLY and CDR2 is FYNNEI. This CDR3 has 14 amino acids. Losses at the gene ends were 4 bases for V and 3 bases for J; bases not matched to a gene: 5. CDR3 bases: TGTGCCAGCAGTGTCGGACAGGGTGGCTACGAGCAGTACTTC. Encoded protein: CASSVGQGGYEQYF.

The chain couples TRBV27 to TRBJ2-1, with 13 bases that match TRBD2. Germline trimming cut 0 bases from V and 6 bases from J; bases unmatched to any gene: 5. Per the germline V gene, CDR1 is MNHEY and CDR2 is SMNVEV (reference sequence). The CDR3 sequence is 17 residues long. This CDR3 is CASSLSIRTSGSNEQFF. The CDR3 DNA reads as TGTGCCAGCAGTTTATCCATCAGGACTAGCGGGAGCAATGAGCAGTTCTTC.

This clone is a singleton in its sample. The rearrangement links TRBV4-3 to TRBJ2-7, with a weak D call TRBD1 (6 bases). The germline gives CDR1 LGHNA, CDR2 YSLEER. This CDR3 region has 15 residues. Trimming cost V 3 bases and J 4 bases, with 16 bases left between them. CDR3 in DNA: TGCGCCAGCAGCCAGGGGACATTTAGCGCGTACGAGCAGTACTTC. Translating it yields CASSQGTFSAYEQYF.

This chain uses TRBV6-1 with TRBJ2-7, with 7 bases fitting TRBD2. There are 13 residues in the CDR3. Germline values: CDR1 MNHNS, CDR2 SASEGT. V trimming: 6 bases; J trimming: 4 bases; junction bases outside the gene matches: 6. Here the CDR3 reads CASRAGRTYEQYF. Here the CDR3 DNA reads TGTGCCAGCAGAGCGGGGAGAACTTACGAGCAGTACTTC.

This clone is a singleton in its sample. The chain has TRBV10-2 and TRBJ1-2; 10 nucleotides agree with TRBD1. V lost 3 bases, J lost 0 bases, and 10 bases stayed unmatched. Germline V gene data show CDR1 as WSHSY and CDR2 as SAAADI. The CDR3 is 18 residues long. The CDR3 protein is CASSDPGTGDRANYGYTF. DNA of the CDR3: TGCGCCAGCAGTGACCCCGGGACAGGGGACCGAGCTAACTATGGCTACACCTTC.

The rearrangement uses TRBV11-3 and TRBJ2-7; D call uncertain. This CDR3 has 15 residues. CDR1 is SGHNT, CDR2 YENEEA, per germline. Deletions cut 5 bases from V and 2 bases from J, with 16 bases between. CDR3 sequence: CASSPAAAPTYEQYF. For the CDR3, the DNA is TGTGCCAGCAGCCCGGCGGCGGCCCCTACCTACGAGCAGTACTTC.

This clone appeared once. V usage is TRBV7-9 and J usage is TRBJ2-1; a weak D match, TRBD2 (7 bases). The CDR3 length is 14 residues. Trimming pared 2 bases from V and 8 bases from J, leaving 13 bases between. The V gene's germline CDR1 is SEHNR and CDR2 FQNEAQ (reference sequence). CDR3 sequence: CASSLRGGRDEQFF. The CDR3 DNA follows: TGTGCCAGCAGCTTACGAGGGGGGAGGGATGAGCAGTTCTTC.

The gene calls are TRBV15 and TRBJ2-5, with 7 nucleotides matching TRBD2. J gave up 5 bases and V 8 bases, and 8 bases lay outside the gene matches. The CDR3 has 13 residues. Germline V gene data show CDR1 as LNHNV and CDR2 as YYDKDF (reference sequence). The CDR3 loop reads CATRNLSGETQYF. The CDR3 DNA follows: TGTGCCACCCGGAACCTTAGCGGGGAGACCCAGTACTTC. Combining the CDR3 with reference TRBV15 and TRBJ2-5 gives the whole variable domain DAMVIQNPRYQVTQFGKPVTLSCSQTLNHNVMYWYQQKSSQAPKLLFHYYDKDFNNEADTPDNFQSRRPNTSFCFLDIRSPGLGDTAMYLCATRNLSGETQYFGPGTRLLVL.

V is TRBV5-6 and J is TRBJ1-1, with 8 nucleotides matching TRBD1. V was clipped by 1 base and J by 4 bases; unmatched bases: 12. This CDR3 is 17 amino acids long. Per the germline V gene, CDR1 is SGHDT and CDR2 is YYEEEE. CDR3 sequence: CASSLFYQGAVGTEAFF. CDR3 sequence (DNA): TGTGCCAGCAGCTTGTTTTACCAGGGGGCGGTGGGCACTGAAGCTTTCTTT.

This chain uses TRBV27 with TRBJ2-3; D is unresolved. The CDR3 contains 13 residues. The germline CDR1 and CDR2 sequences are MNHEY and SMNVEV (reference sequence). V lost 5 bases and J 2 bases, leaving 8 bases between the germline ends. CDR3 in amino acids: CASSLRATDTQYF. The CDR3 nucleotides read TGTGCCAGCAGTCTCCGCGCCACAGATACGCAGTATTTT.

V is TRBV28 and J is TRBJ2-1; 7 positions agree with TRBD2. Germline V gene data show CDR1 as MDHEN and CDR2 as SYDVKM. The CDR3 is 15 residues long. V gave up 4 bases and J gave up 5 bases; unmatched junction bases: 8. The CDR3 spells CASSWGAGLDNEQFF. The CDR3 nucleotides read TGTGCCAGCAGTTGGGGAGCGGGGCTAGACAATGAGCAGTTCTTC. The whole variable domain, remainder taken from reference TRBV28 and TRBJ2-1, is DVKVTQSSRYLVKRTGEKVFLECVQDMDHENMFWYRQDPGLGLRLIYFSYDVKMKEKGDIPEGYSVSREKKERFSLILESASTNQTSMYLCASSWGAGLDNEQFFGPGTRLTVL.

This chain joins TRBV29-1 and TRBJ2-3; 8 nucleotides align to TRBD2. The CDR3 is made up of 16 amino acids. V trimming: 0 bases; J trimming: 6 bases; junction bases outside the gene matches: 11. CDR1 is SQVTM and CDR2 is ANQGSEA in the germline V gene. The CDR3 spells CSVEDLSGTGFDTQYF. The CDR3 DNA follows: TGCAGCGTTGAAGACCTTAGCGGGACGGGATTTGATACGCAGTATTTT.

The chain uses TRBV4-3 and TRBJ2-7, with 9 bases lining up with TRBD2. V lost 1 base to trimming and J lost 4 bases; unmatched junction nucleotides: 8. CDR1 is LGHNA, CDR2 YSLEER, per germline. There are 16 residues in the CDR3. The DNA for the CDR3 is TGCGCCAGCAGCCAAGGGGTTAGCGGGAGTTCGTACGAGCAGTACTTC. Protein sequence: CASSQGVSGSSYEQYF.

The rearrangement joins TRBV4-1 to TRBJ2-5; 9 bases line up with TRBD1. Germline V gene lookup returns CDR1 MGHRA and CDR2 YSYEKL. Unmatched junction bases numbered 4, after V lost 0 bases and J lost 5 bases. CDR3 length: 15 residues. The CDR3, as DNA: TGCGCCAGCAGCCAAGAAGGGACAGGGAGGGAGACCCAGTACTTC. Amino acids: CASSQEGTGRETQYF.

The chain has TRBV27 and TRBJ1-5; D call uncertain. CDR3 length: 14 amino acids. The ends were cut back, 7 bases at V and 7 bases at J, with 17 bases in the middle. Germline V lookup: CDR1 MNHEY, CDR2 SMNVEV (reference sequence). The CDR3 loop reads CASKPLGVSQPQHF. The CDR3 DNA reads TGTGCCAGCAAACCCCTGGGAGTATCCCAGCCCCAGCATTTT.

The chain links TRBV27 to TRBJ2-1; 12 bases are a match to TRBD2. Germline trimming cut 6 bases from V and 6 bases from J; bases unmatched to any gene: 12. Germline CDR1 reads MNHEY; CDR2 reads SMNVEV (reference sequence). The length of the CDR3 is 17 residues. CDR3 loop: CASSPTLTSGRPNEQFF. Written as DNA, the CDR3 is TGTGCCAGCAGCCCAACCCTGACTAGCGGGAGACCCAATGAGCAGTTCTTC.

V and J are TRBV28 and TRBJ2-3; perhaps TRBD2 as D (6 bases). The germline V and J ends were trimmed by 3 bases and 4 bases, with 11 bases remaining between them. This CDR3 comprises 14 residues. The germline gives CDR1 MDHEN, CDR2 SYDVKM. The CDR3 protein is CASSFGTYADTQYF. The DNA of the CDR3 is TGTGCCAGCAGTTTCGGGACTTACGCAGATACGCAGTATTTT.

V gene TRBV27 combines with J gene TRBJ1-5; D gene uncertain. Germline V CDR1 and CDR2: MNHEY, SMNVEV (reference sequence). The germline V and J ends were trimmed by 6 bases and 2 bases, with 11 bases remaining between them. The CDR3 length is 14 residues. The chain's CDR3 is CASRTLLGNQPQHF. For the CDR3, the DNA is TGTGCCAGCAGGACTTTATTGGGCAATCAGCCCCAGCATTTT.

The rearrangement joins TRBV11-2 to TRBJ1-1, with D hard to call. The CDR3 is 15 amino acids. Germline values: CDR1 SGHAT, CDR2 FQNNGV. Trimming took off 2 bases at V and 0 bases at J, with 10 bases between the two ends. The CDR3 bases are TGTGCCAGCAGCTTACAGACGGTTATGAACACTGAAGCTTTCTTT. The encoded protein is CASSLQTVMNTEAFF.

V gene TRBV18 combines with J gene TRBJ2-7; tentatively, D is TRBD1 (6 bases). The CDR3 is made up of 14 amino acids. Looked up from germline, CDR1 is KGHSH and CDR2 is LQKENI. The germline V and J ends were trimmed by 6 bases and 3 bases, with 15 bases remaining between them. Here the CDR3 reads CASSRAGTNYEQYF. The CDR3 DNA is TGTGCCAGCTCCCGGGCCGGGACAAACTACGAGCAGTACTTC.